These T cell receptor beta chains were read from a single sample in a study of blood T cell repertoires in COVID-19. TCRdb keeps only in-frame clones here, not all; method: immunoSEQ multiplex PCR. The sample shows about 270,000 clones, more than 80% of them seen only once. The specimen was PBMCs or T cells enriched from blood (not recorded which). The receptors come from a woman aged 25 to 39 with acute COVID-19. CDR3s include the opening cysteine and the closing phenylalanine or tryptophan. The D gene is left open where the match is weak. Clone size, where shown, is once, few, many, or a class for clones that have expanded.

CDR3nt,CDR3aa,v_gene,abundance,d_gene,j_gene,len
TGTGCCAGCAGCTTGATTACGGGGGGTAACACCGGGGAGCTGTTTTTT,CASSLITGGNTGELFF,TRBV5-4,NA,TRBD2,TRBJ2-2,16
TGTGCCAGCAGTCTACGACAGGAATCCTACGAGCAGTACTTC,CASSLRQESYEQYF,TRBV6-5,NA,NA,TRBJ2-7,14
TGTGCCAGCAGGGCCCGGGGGGCTAACTATGGCTACACCTTC,CASRARGANYGYTF,TRBV5-6,few,NA,TRBJ1-2,14
TGTGCCAGCAAGGTACAGGGGATTTTCATCGGGGAGCTGTTTTTT,CASKVQGIFIGELFF,TRBV28,NA,TRBD1,TRBJ2-2,15
TGTGCCAGCAGGGGGCTTACCTACAATGAGCAGTTCTTC,CASRGLTYNEQFF,TRBV27,NA,NA,TRBJ2-1,13
TGTGCCAGCAGCGGAGGGGGTGACGGGAACACCATATATTTT,CASSGGGDGNTIYF,TRBV9,once,NA,TRBJ1-3,14
TGTGCCAGCAGCCAAGGACAGATAGCTGGGGAGCAGTACTTC,CASSQGQIAGEQYF,TRBV3-1/TRBV3-2,NA,NA,TRBJ2-7,14
TGTGCCACCCTGCCCCTTTGGGGGGGAGGGAATGAGCAGTTCTTC,CATLPLWGGGNEQFF,TRBV28,NA,TRBD2,TRBJ2-1,15
TGTGCCAGCAGCCAAGTGGCAGAAAGTAATTCACCCCTCCACTTT,CASSQVAESNSPLHF,TRBV4-2,NA,NA,TRBJ1-6,15
TGCGCCAGCGGGGGGACTAGCGGGACCCGCACAGATACGCAGTATTTT,CASGGTSGTRTDTQYF,TRBV10-2,NA,TRBD2,TRBJ2-3,16
TGCGCCAGCAGCCAAGACTTGTGGGACAGTTCCACTTATTCACCCCTCCACTTT,CASSQDLWDSSTYSPLHF,TRBV4-1,NA,TRBD1,TRBJ1-6,18
TGTGCCAGCAGCCAAGAGACAGGGAGGTTTAGGGAGACCCAGTACTTC,CASSQETGRFRETQYF,TRBV3-1/TRBV3-2,NA,NA,TRBJ2-5,16
TGTGCCAGCAGTGTAGAGACTAGCGGGAGCGGCAGTTCGGCCAAAAACATTCAGTACTTC,CASSVETSGSGSSAKNIQYF,TRBV6-4,NA,TRBD2,TRBJ2-4,20
TGTGCCAGCAGTGAATCGGAAGGGGCAACTAATGAAAAACTGTTTTTT,CASSESEGATNEKLFF,TRBV25-1,NA,NA,TRBJ1-4,16
TGTGCCAGCAGTAGCCAACACCGGGACAGGGAATCCTACGAGCAGTACTTC,CASSSQHRDRESYEQYF,TRBV28,once,TRBD1,TRBJ2-7,17
TGTGCCATCAGTCCAAGAGATTTTCCGTCGAATGAGCAGTTCTTC,CAISPRDFPSNEQFF,TRBV10-3,NA,NA,TRBJ2-1,15
TGTGCCAGCAGGGGCCAGGGACAGACTTACGAGCAGTACTTC,CASRGQGQTYEQYF,TRBV27,NA,TRBD1,TRBJ2-7,14
TGTGCCAGCAGCCAAGGAAGTAGAAATTCACCCCTCCACTTT,CASSQGSRNSPLHF,TRBV14,NA,NA,TRBJ1-6,14
TGTGCCAGCAGCTTATTGGCAGGGGACACTGAAGCTTTCTTT,CASSLLAGDTEAFF,TRBV7-9,NA,NA,TRBJ1-1,14
TGTGCCAGTAGTCCCCGGACAGGACAGCCCCAGCATTTT,CASSPRTGQPQHF,TRBV19,NA,TRBD1,TRBJ1-5,13
TGTGCCAGCAGTCGGACTATCTACGAGCAGTACTTC,CASSRTIYEQYF,TRBV12-3/TRBV12-4,NA,NA,TRBJ2-7,12
TGTGCCAGCAGTGAAGGAGAATCGAGGACTGAAGCTTTCTTT,CASSEGESRTEAFF,TRBV6-1,NA,NA,TRBJ1-1,14
TGTGCCAGAAGGGGACAGGGGGTAACTGAAGCTTTCTTT,CARRGQGVTEAFF,TRBV2,NA,TRBD1,TRBJ1-1,13
TGTGCCAGCTCACAAGTTACTAGCGGATCCACAGATACGCAGTATTTT,CASSQVTSGSTDTQYF,TRBV18,NA,TRBD2,TRBJ2-3,16